This T cell receptor beta chain was captured in a study of shared clonotypes between healthy human individuals. Study-wide points: Tissues were not sampled, only blood, and their repertoires likely differ.

The germline CDR1 and CDR2 sequences are SEHNR and FQNEAQ (reference sequence). V dropped 4 bases and J dropped 4; count of bases not matched to a gene: 9. This CDR3 contains 15 residues. Donors included only healthy HIV-negative adults lacking recent acute infections or vaccinations. About this clone: Its antigen is not known.

Genomic DNA from each subset was divided evenly over several immunoSEQ plates. Authors' data handling: Filtering differed since immunoSEQ provided only junctions, with no quality scores. Clones were read by immunoSEQ multiplex PCR, and TCRdb kept only the in-frame ones, dropping some. V and J calls and clone size come straight from that table; D and trimming were deduced from the DNA. Among a few million clones listed, 85% to 95% were seen once. V and J are TRBV7-9 and TRBJ1-1; 7 bases map to TRBD1. This TCR came from a man younger than 35 in good health. Some clones in this sample may be carry-over from other donors' samples. Source material: naive CD4+ T cells from PBMCs. The sample's subset: CD45RA+ positively selected. The CDR3 DNA reads TGTGCCAGCAGCTCCCAAGGGGGCCTTAGCACTGAAGCTTTCTTT. Translated: CASSSQGGLSTEAFF.